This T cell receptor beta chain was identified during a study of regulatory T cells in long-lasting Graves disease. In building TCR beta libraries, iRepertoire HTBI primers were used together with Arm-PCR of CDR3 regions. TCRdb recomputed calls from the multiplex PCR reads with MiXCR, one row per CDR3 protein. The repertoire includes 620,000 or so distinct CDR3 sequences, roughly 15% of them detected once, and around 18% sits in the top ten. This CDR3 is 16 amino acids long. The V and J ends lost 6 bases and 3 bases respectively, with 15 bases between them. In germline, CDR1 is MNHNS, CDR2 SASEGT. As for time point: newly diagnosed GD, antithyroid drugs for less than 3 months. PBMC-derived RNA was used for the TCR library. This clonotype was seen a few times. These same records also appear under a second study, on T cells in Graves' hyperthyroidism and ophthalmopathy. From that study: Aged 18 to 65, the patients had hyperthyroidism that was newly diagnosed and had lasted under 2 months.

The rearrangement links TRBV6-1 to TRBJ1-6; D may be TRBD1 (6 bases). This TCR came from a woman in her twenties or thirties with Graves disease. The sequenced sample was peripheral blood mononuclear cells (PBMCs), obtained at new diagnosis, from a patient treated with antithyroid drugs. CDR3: CASRIRQDIYNSPLHF. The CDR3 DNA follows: TGTGCCAGCAGAATAAGACAGGATATCTATAATTCACCCCTCCACTTT.